This T cell receptor (beta chain) stems from a study of CD8 T cells in ankylosing spondylitis. The CDR3 has 14 residues. V was cut by 6 bases and J by 2 bases, with 12 bases left in between. The sample holds a few counts of this clonotype. TCRdb processed the 5' RACE reads anew with MiXCR; each CDR3 protein has one entry. The sample includes just under 350,000 distinct CDR3 sequences, approximately 14% of them seen just once. This TCR was sampled from a male donor with ankylosing spondylitis or in good health (not recorded which). This chain joins TRBV12-3 or TRBV12-4 and TRBJ2-3, with D possibly matching TRBD2 (5 bases). Material: blood, either unsorted or a sorted T cell fraction (not recorded which). Here the CDR3 reads CASSSTTHTDTQYF. In DNA form, the CDR3 reads TGTGCCAGCAGCTCGACTACTCACACAGATACGCAGTATTTT.